This T cell receptor beta chain was recovered during a study of neoadjuvant anti-PD-1 for oral cavity cancer (dated by TCRdb to 2020 to 2022). Study-level background: Before undergoing curative-intent surgical resection, most patients got three to four biweekly nivolumab doses at 3 mg/kg. For patients who did not progress, a fourth nivolumab dose was given around day 43, followed by definitive surgical resection on days 50-56. Responders were defined as patients with complete response, partial response or stable disease by RECIST 1.1; non-responders were defined as patients with progression. The parent correlative cohort included roughly 12 patients, with an approximately 35% response rate.

A remark on this clone: Its antigen is currently not known. Per-base qualities were not stored, and no clone one base away is much larger.

There are 14 amino acids in the CDR3, from cysteine to phenylalanine inclusive. Only CDR3 DNA remains: 42 bases, in frame from the first base. CDR1 and CDR2 are read off the germline V gene (reference sequence) as PRHDT and FYEKMQ. V lost 3 bases and J lost 3 bases; the stretch between them is 10 bases long. General findings and caveats noted by the study authors: Only a few patients per response group were included in the TCR analyses, and the authors called for validation in larger cohorts. A higher pretreatment blood Treg/Th17 ratio correlated with both higher pretreatment blood TCRbeta clonality and lower post-treatment tumor TCRbeta clonality. Within PBMCs, T cell clonality (Gini index) was significantly higher in non-responders than responders after neoadjuvant nivolumab.

Interpreted using the paper, the time point label stands for: after neoadjuvant nivolumab, at surgical resection. Patients were newly diagnosed with stage II-IVA oral cavity squamous cell carcinoma and had received no prior systemic or radiation treatment. The cohort was composed of patients with HPV-negative, locally advanced oral cavity squamous cell carcinoma. Peripheral blood mononuclear cells were analyzed directly, without maintenance or expansion in culture. The samples were drawn from a longitudinal correlative study tied to a single-arm phase II trial testing neoadjuvant nivolumab in oral cavity squamous cell carcinoma. Subject-matched pre- and post-treatment PBMCs and tumors from three responders and three non-responders were subjected to genomic DNA-based TCRbeta sequencing. Peripheral blood mononuclear cells were drawn once before nivolumab treatment and a second time after treatment, when surgery took place. The Maxwell RSC DNA from Cells kit was used to isolate genomic DNA from PBMCs.

For deep sequencing, PBMC libraries mostly used around 0.45 ug of input genomic DNA, with six replicates for each sample. The immunoSEQ hsTCRbeta kit was used to prepare TCRbeta libraries, following the manufacturer's instructions. Sequencing of the completed libraries took place using an Illumina NovaSeq 6000 S4 flow cell after they had been pooled to roughly 2.9 nM. The authors processed their data as follows. The immunoSEQ Analyzer handled quality control and preprocessing of the raw data. The analysis was restricted to productive rearrangements, with each unique CDR3 amino acid sequence defining a clonotype. Using the R package tcR, the researchers computed the Gini-Simpson index as their estimate of repertoire clonality. Student's t test was used to compare Gini indices, and Pearson correlation was used to assess associations with tumor size change. Entries here come from immuneACCESS through TCRdb and include only in-frame sequences with V and J called. Some clones fail to appear in such tables; in the studies checked, an unresolved V gene covers under half of the shortfall, and the cause of the remainder is unknown. That table supplies the V and J calls and clone size; D and trimming were determined from the DNA. The table for this sample lists more than 11,000 clones; approximately 70% of them were counted only once. The top ten clones comprise about 3% of the sample.

This sequence was found in a person aged 40 to 85 with oral cavity squamous cell carcinoma. This sample comprised PBMCs, obtained after nivolumab (anti-PD-1) treatment. The receptor chain draws on TRBV13 and TRBJ2-3, and possibly TRBD2, on 5 matching bases. CDR3 protein: CASSFPGRTDTQYF. The nucleotide sequence reads TGTGCCAGCAGCTTTCCGGGAAGGACAGATACGCAGTATTTT. The CDR3, completed at both ends by the reference TRBV13 and TRBJ2-3 genes, gives the full variable domain AAGVIQSPRHLIKEKRETATLKCYPIPRHDTVYWYQQGPGQDPQFLISFYEKMQSDKGSIPDRFSAQQFSDYHSELNMSSLELGDSALYFCASSFPGRTDTQYFGPGTRLTVL.